This T cell receptor beta chain was sequenced during a study of T cells in Graves' hyperthyroidism and ophthalmopathy. There are 14 residues in the CDR3. V lost 2 bases, J lost 4 bases, and 12 bases lay in between. Per the germline V gene, CDR1 is WSHSY and CDR2 is SAAADI. This clonotype has at least ten counts. Amplified TCR beta CDR3 regions came from RNA transcripts. A set of HTBI primers served as the primers for a first-round RT-PCR of the TCR CDR3. TCRdb recomputed calls from the multiplex PCR reads with MiXCR, one row per CDR3 protein. The profile shows some 530,000 distinct CDR3 sequences, around a fifth of them singletons.

The V call is TRBV10-2, the J call TRBJ2-7, with a tentative D call TRBD2 (6 bases). Sequencing used blood. The source of this sequence is a woman in her seventies with Graves' ophthalmopathy. CDR3 amino acids: CASSEVSGVYEQYF. The CDR3 nucleotides read TGCGCCAGCAGTGAGGTGTCGGGAGTGTACGAGCAGTACTTC.